Sequencing of this TCR beta chain was carried out in a study of regulatory T cells in long-lasting Graves disease. Background on the study: Graves' patients with a new diagnosis had received antithyroid drugs under 3 months.

HTBI primers from iRepertoire and Arm-PCR of CDR3 regions yielded the TCR beta libraries. TCRdb redid the calling of the multiplex PCR reads with MiXCR, one entry per CDR3 protein. The profile shows 360,000 or so distinct CDR3 sequences, 15% to 20% of them singletons. This clonotype was observed a handful of times. The germline V gene encodes CDR1 SGDLS and CDR2 YYNGEE. V lost 0 bases to trimming and J lost 2 bases; unmatched junction nucleotides: 4. CDR3 length equals 16 residues. Time point denoted: newly diagnosed GD, antithyroid drugs for less than 3 months. The TCR library used RNA extracted from PBMCs. The patients were drawn from one endocrinology department in Xi'an, China. Into tubes containing EDTA, 8 to 9 milliliters of peripheral blood were drawn. Separately, the same data were catalogued under a study of T cells in Graves' hyperthyroidism and ophthalmopathy.

The input for sequencing was peripheral blood mononuclear cells (PBMCs), taken at new diagnosis, from a patient treated with antithyroid drugs. This receptor was taken from a woman between 18 and 30 years old with Graves disease. The chain joins TRBV9 to TRBJ2-2, with TRBD2 matching over 7 bases. The chain's CDR3 is CASSVGASGNTGELFF. CDR3 bases: TGTGCCAGCAGCGTAGGGGCTAGCGGCAACACCGGGGAGCTGTTTTTT.